The rows below give T cell receptor beta chains drawn from one sample of a study of blood T cells in healthy people across ages. Via MiXCR, TCRdb re-called the 5' RACE reads, giving one row per CDR3 protein. The table records about 680,000 distinct CDR3 sequences, more than 40% of them present only once. The sample was blood. The source of these receptors is a woman aged 55-69 years in good health. The CDR3 runs from the conserved cysteine through the conserved F or W. Fields, in order: CDR3 length, J gene, D gene, clone size, V gene, CDR3 protein, CDR3 DNA. The D gene is left open where the match is weak. Rows may omit the clone size; those that give it use once, few, many or a size class.

CDR3 length: 16; J gene: TRBJ1-1; D gene: .; clone size: .; V gene: TRBV20-1; CDR3 protein: CSARDWVAGPRTEAFF; CDR3 DNA: TGCAGTGCTAGAGATTGGGTAGCGGGACCCAGAACTGAAGCTTTCTTT
CDR3 length: 16; J gene: TRBJ2-1; D gene: TRBD2; clone size: .; V gene: TRBV6-2/TRBV6-3; CDR3 protein: CASSLLAGYSYNEQFF; CDR3 DNA: TGTGCCAGCAGTCTCCTAGCGGGGTACTCCTACAATGAGCAGTTCTTC
CDR3 length: 13; J gene: TRBJ2-7; D gene: .; clone size: once; V gene: TRBV27; CDR3 protein: CASSWDSGYEQYF; CDR3 DNA: TGTGCCAGCAGTTGGGACTCGGGCTACGAGCAGTACTTC
CDR3 length: 16; J gene: TRBJ2-3; D gene: TRBD1; clone size: .; V gene: TRBV7-3; CDR3 protein: CASSLWGTGSTDTQYF; CDR3 DNA: TGTGCCAGCAGCTTATGGGGGACAGGCAGCACAGATACGCAGTATTTT
CDR3 length: 15; J gene: TRBJ1-1; D gene: TRBD1; clone size: .; V gene: TRBV5-1; CDR3 protein: CASSASSGTGIEAFF; CDR3 DNA: TGCGCCAGCAGCGCCTCTAGCGGGACAGGGATTGAAGCTTTCTTT
CDR3 length: 13; J gene: TRBJ2-4; D gene: TRBD1; clone size: .; V gene: TRBV4-1; CDR3 protein: CASSQIQGSIQYF; CDR3 DNA: TGCGCCAGCAGCCAGATACAGGGGAGCATTCAGTACTTC
CDR3 length: 13; J gene: TRBJ2-7; D gene: .; clone size: .; V gene: TRBV29-1; CDR3 protein: CSVLGGETYEQYF; CDR3 DNA: TGCAGCGTTTTGGGGGGAGAGACCTACGAGCAGTACTTC
CDR3 length: 17; J gene: TRBJ2-4; D gene: TRBD2; clone size: .; V gene: TRBV3-1; CDR3 protein: CASSQDQTSGSSNIQYF; CDR3 DNA: TGTGCCAGCAGCCAAGATCAGACTAGCGGGAGTTCGAACATTCAGTACTTC
CDR3 length: 15; J gene: TRBJ1-6; D gene: .; clone size: .; V gene: TRBV15; CDR3 protein: CATSTTQDYNSPLHF; CDR3 DNA: TGTGCCACCAGCACCACACAGGACTATAATTCACCCCTCCACTTT
CDR3 length: 14; J gene: TRBJ2-5; D gene: TRBD2; clone size: .; V gene: TRBV5-1; CDR3 protein: CASRRSGSTETQYF; CDR3 DNA: TGCGCCAGCCGGAGAAGCGGGAGTACAGAGACCCAGTACTTC
CDR3 length: 14; J gene: TRBJ2-5; D gene: TRBD2; clone size: once; V gene: TRBV6-5; CDR3 protein: CASSYGGGQETQYF; CDR3 DNA: TGTGCCAGCAGTTACGGGGGGGGCCAAGAGACCCAGTACTTC
CDR3 length: 13; J gene: TRBJ1-2; D gene: .; clone size: .; V gene: TRBV7-2; CDR3 protein: CASTPIGGYGYTF; CDR3 DNA: TGTGCCAGCACCCCAATTGGGGGTTATGGCTACACCTTC
CDR3 length: 13; J gene: TRBJ2-1; D gene: .; clone size: .; V gene: TRBV20-1; CDR3 protein: CSATSGTYNGQFF; CDR3 DNA: TGCAGTGCTACAAGCGGAACCTACAATGGGCAGTTCTTC
CDR3 length: 14; J gene: TRBJ2-3; D gene: .; clone size: .; V gene: TRBV5-1; CDR3 protein: CASSLDVGTDTQYF; CDR3 DNA: TGCGCCAGCAGCTTGGATGTGGGGACAGATACGCAGTATTTT
CDR3 length: 16; J gene: TRBJ2-5; D gene: TRBD1; clone size: many; V gene: TRBV3-1; CDR3 protein: CASSQVLGQGRETQYF; CDR3 DNA: TGTGCCAGCAGCCAAGTATTGGGACAGGGACGAGAGACCCAGTACTTC
CDR3 length: 15; J gene: TRBJ2-5; D gene: .; clone size: .; V gene: TRBV2; CDR3 protein: CASSEIQVPQETQYF; CDR3 DNA: TGTGCCAGCAGCGAGATACAGGTTCCCCAAGAGACCCAGTACTTC
CDR3 length: 16; J gene: TRBJ1-2; D gene: TRBD1; clone size: few; V gene: TRBV30; CDR3 protein: CAWLMFVTTGQRGYTF; CDR3 DNA: TGTGCCTGGCTAATGTTCGTAACGACAGGGCAACGTGGCTACACCTTC
CDR3 length: 15; J gene: TRBJ2-1; D gene: TRBD2; clone size: many; V gene: TRBV28; CDR3 protein: CASQRSGRNNNEQFF; CDR3 DNA: TGTGCCAGTCAGCGTAGCGGGAGGAATAACAATGAGCAGTTCTTC
CDR3 length: 17; J gene: TRBJ2-1; D gene: TRBD2; clone size: .; V gene: TRBV15; CDR3 protein: CATSRGSGSRSYNEQFF; CDR3 DNA: TGTGCCACCAGCAGAGGTAGCGGGTCTCGCTCCTACAATGAGCAGTTCTTC
CDR3 length: 17; J gene: TRBJ1-4; D gene: .; clone size: .; V gene: TRBV25-1; CDR3 protein: CASSELRAEPSNEKLFF; CDR3 DNA: TGTGCCAGCAGTGAATTGAGGGCGGAACCAAGTAATGAAAAACTGTTTTTT
CDR3 length: 18; J gene: TRBJ2-5; D gene: TRBD2; clone size: .; V gene: TRBV5-1; CDR3 protein: CASSIGTSGIFAQETQYF; CDR3 DNA: TGCGCCAGCAGTATCGGGACTAGCGGGATCTTTGCACAAGAGACCCAGTACTTC
CDR3 length: 13; J gene: TRBJ2-7; D gene: .; clone size: few; V gene: TRBV7-2; CDR3 protein: CASSPVWGYEQYF; CDR3 DNA: TGTGCCAGCAGCCCGGTCTGGGGTTACGAGCAGTACTTC
CDR3 length: 15; J gene: TRBJ1-1; D gene: .; clone size: .; V gene: TRBV4-2; CDR3 protein: CASSQDRARDTEAFF; CDR3 DNA: TGTGCCAGCAGCCAAGACAGGGCCCGGGACACTGAAGCTTTCTTT
CDR3 length: 14; J gene: TRBJ2-1; D gene: .; clone size: few; V gene: TRBV29-1; CDR3 protein: CSTDQGGPYNEQFF; CDR3 DNA: TGCAGCACGGACCAAGGGGGACCCTACAATGAGCAGTTCTTC
CDR3 length: 13; J gene: TRBJ2-7; D gene: .; clone size: few; V gene: TRBV20-1; CDR3 protein: CSGLASRTYEQYF; CDR3 DNA: TGCAGTGGTCTAGCTTCCCGTACCTACGAGCAGTACTTC
CDR3 length: 12; J gene: TRBJ2-3; D gene: .; clone size: .; V gene: TRBV2; CDR3 protein: CASSDRGNTQYF; CDR3 DNA: TGTGCCAGCAGTGATAGAGGAAATACGCAGTATTTT
CDR3 length: 14; J gene: TRBJ1-5; D gene: .; clone size: .; V gene: TRBV12-3/TRBV12-4; CDR3 protein: CASKAGLRNQPQHF; CDR3 DNA: TGTGCCAGCAAAGCCGGGTTGAGGAATCAGCCCCAGCATTTT
CDR3 length: 15; J gene: TRBJ2-7; D gene: .; clone size: once; V gene: TRBV7-2; CDR3 protein: CAGSLGGRGTYEQYF; CDR3 DNA: TGTGCCGGCAGCTTAGGAGGTAGGGGGACCTACGAGCAGTACTTC
CDR3 length: 15; J gene: TRBJ2-5; D gene: TRBD2; clone size: few; V gene: TRBV11-2; CDR3 protein: CASSLRLAIQETQYF; CDR3 DNA: TGTGCCAGCAGCCTGCGACTAGCGATTCAAGAGACCCAGTACTTC
CDR3 length: 14; J gene: TRBJ2-7; D gene: TRBD1; clone size: few; V gene: TRBV27; CDR3 protein: CASSSRGRPDEQYF; CDR3 DNA: TGTGCCAGCAGTTCCAGGGGGCGCCCGGATGAGCAGTACTTC
CDR3 length: 20; J gene: TRBJ2-1; D gene: TRBD2; clone size: .; V gene: TRBV5-6; CDR3 protein: CASSLGPLQSSGRTGNEQFF; CDR3 DNA: TGTGCCAGCAGCTTGGGCCCCCTTCAATCTAGCGGGAGAACGGGGAATGAGCAGTTCTTC